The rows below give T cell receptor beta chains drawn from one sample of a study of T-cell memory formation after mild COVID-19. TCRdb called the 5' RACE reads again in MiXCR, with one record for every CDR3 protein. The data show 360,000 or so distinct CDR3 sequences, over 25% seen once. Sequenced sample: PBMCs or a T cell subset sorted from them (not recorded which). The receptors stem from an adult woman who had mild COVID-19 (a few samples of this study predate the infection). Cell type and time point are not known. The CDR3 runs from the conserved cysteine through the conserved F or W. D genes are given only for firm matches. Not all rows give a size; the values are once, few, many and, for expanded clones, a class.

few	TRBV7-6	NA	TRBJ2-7	TGTGCCAGCAGCTTAAGGTCGGCTCTGGGCCCCAGCGAGCAGTACTTC	CASSLRSALGPSEQYF
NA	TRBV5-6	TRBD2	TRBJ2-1	TGTGCCAGCAGCTTGGTGGAGGGACTAGCGCCTTACAATGAGCAGTTCTTC	CASSLVEGLAPYNEQFF
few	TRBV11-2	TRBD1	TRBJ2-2	TGTGCCAGCAGACGTCCCGGGACAGGCGGGAACACCGGGGAGCTGTTTTTT	CASRRPGTGGNTGELFF
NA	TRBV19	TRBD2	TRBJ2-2	TGTGCCAGTAGTCTGAAGAGGACTAGCGGGAACACCGGGGAGCTGTTTTTT	CASSLKRTSGNTGELFF
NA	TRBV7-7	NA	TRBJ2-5	TGTGCCAGCAGCGCCCAGGGGGAGACCCAGTACTTC	CASSAQGETQYF
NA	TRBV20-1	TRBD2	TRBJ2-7	TGCAGTGCTAGAGGGCCTAGCGGAGACCCCCCCTACGAGCAGTACTTC	CSARGPSGDPPYEQYF
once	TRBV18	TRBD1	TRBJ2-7	TGTGCCAGCTCACCACAGGGGGCTATCTACGAGCAGTACTTC	CASSPQGAIYEQYF
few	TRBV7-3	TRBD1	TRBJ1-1	TGTGCCAGCAGACGGACAGGCCTGAACACTGAAGCTTTCTTT	CASRRTGLNTEAFF
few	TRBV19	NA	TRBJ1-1	TGTGCCAGTAGTGCCCCAGAGGAACTGAACACTGAAGCTTTCTTT	CASSAPEELNTEAFF
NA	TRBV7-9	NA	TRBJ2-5	TGTGCCAGCAGCCCCCCGTTACAAGAGACCCAGTACTTC	CASSPPLQETQYF
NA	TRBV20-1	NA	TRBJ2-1	TGCAGTGCTAGAGATCCCATGGCCTTCTCCTACAATGAGCAGTTCTTC	CSARDPMAFSYNEQFF
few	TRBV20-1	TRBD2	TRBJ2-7	TGCAGTGCTAGACCTCTAGCGGGAGGAGGCGAGCAGTACTTC	CSARPLAGGGEQYF
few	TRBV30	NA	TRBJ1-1	TGTGCCTGGAGTGTCGGGCCGATTGAAGCTTTCTTT	CAWSVGPIEAFF
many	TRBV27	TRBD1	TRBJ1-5	TGTGCCAGCAGTTTACAGGGGGCGCAGCCCCAGCATTTT	CASSLQGAQPQHF